This TCR beta chain was identified during a study of shared clonotypes between healthy human individuals. This clone was observed a single time. CDR1 is MNHEY and CDR2 is SVGAGI in the germline V gene. The CDR3 sequence is 14 residues long. V gave up 4 bases and J gave up 6 bases; unmatched junction bases: 8. Those who donated were healthy HIV-negative adults, with no recent acute infections or vaccinations reported. The donor cohort consisted entirely of Caucasian adults residing in Nashville, Tennessee. Sequenced by immunoSEQ multiplex PCR; TCRdb stores in-frame clones only, minus some. The sample records millions of clones, 95% being singletons.

The receptor's source is a man between 18 and 35 years old in good health. The chain couples TRBV6-5 to TRBJ1-1; 7 nucleotides align to TRBD1. The source material was naive CD4+ T cells sorted from blood. Sample subset: CD45RA+ positively selected. The CDR3 DNA reads as TGTGCCAGCAGTTCCCCCCACAGGGGCGCTGAAGCTTTCTTT. It codes for CASSSPHRGAEAFF.